This TCR beta chain was observed in a study of CD8 T cells in ankylosing spondylitis. The CDR3 totals 12 residues. The V and J ends lost 2 bases and 5 bases respectively, with 4 bases between them. Germline-derived CDR1 and CDR2 are SEHNR and FQNEAQ (reference sequence). Libraries of TCR beta came from quantitative 5'-RACE with molecular barcodes. TCRdb reprocessed the 5' RACE reads via MiXCR and lists one record per CDR3 protein. The sample includes approximately 180,000 distinct CDR3 sequences, 15% to 20% of them seen just once. Regarding the study as a whole: Reportedly, significant enrichment of disease-linked clones occurred in matched ankylosing spondylitis synovial fluid. Ankylosing spondylitis blood appeared to be characterized by a TCR beta motif of under ten highly homologous variants. Relatively scarce in peripheral blood, disease-linked clones were CD8+.

This clonotype was detected many times. Its antigen is unidentified. The sequenced sample consisted of blood, either unsorted or a sorted T cell fraction (not recorded which). The sequence was obtained from a male donor aged 5 to 30 with ankylosing spondylitis or in good health (not recorded which). The rearrangement links TRBV7-9 to TRBJ1-5, with unresolved D. The CDR3, as DNA: TGTGCCAGCAGCTTACATGATCAGCCCCAGCATTTT. Amino acids: CASSLHDQPQHF. Based on the CDR3 plus reference TRBV7-9 and TRBJ1-5, the full variable domain is DTGVSQNPRHKITKRGQNVTFRCDPISEHNRLYWYRQTLGQGPEFLTYFQNEAQLEKSRLLSDRFSAERPKGSFSTLEIQRTEQGDSAMYLCASSLHDQPQHFGDGTRLSIL.